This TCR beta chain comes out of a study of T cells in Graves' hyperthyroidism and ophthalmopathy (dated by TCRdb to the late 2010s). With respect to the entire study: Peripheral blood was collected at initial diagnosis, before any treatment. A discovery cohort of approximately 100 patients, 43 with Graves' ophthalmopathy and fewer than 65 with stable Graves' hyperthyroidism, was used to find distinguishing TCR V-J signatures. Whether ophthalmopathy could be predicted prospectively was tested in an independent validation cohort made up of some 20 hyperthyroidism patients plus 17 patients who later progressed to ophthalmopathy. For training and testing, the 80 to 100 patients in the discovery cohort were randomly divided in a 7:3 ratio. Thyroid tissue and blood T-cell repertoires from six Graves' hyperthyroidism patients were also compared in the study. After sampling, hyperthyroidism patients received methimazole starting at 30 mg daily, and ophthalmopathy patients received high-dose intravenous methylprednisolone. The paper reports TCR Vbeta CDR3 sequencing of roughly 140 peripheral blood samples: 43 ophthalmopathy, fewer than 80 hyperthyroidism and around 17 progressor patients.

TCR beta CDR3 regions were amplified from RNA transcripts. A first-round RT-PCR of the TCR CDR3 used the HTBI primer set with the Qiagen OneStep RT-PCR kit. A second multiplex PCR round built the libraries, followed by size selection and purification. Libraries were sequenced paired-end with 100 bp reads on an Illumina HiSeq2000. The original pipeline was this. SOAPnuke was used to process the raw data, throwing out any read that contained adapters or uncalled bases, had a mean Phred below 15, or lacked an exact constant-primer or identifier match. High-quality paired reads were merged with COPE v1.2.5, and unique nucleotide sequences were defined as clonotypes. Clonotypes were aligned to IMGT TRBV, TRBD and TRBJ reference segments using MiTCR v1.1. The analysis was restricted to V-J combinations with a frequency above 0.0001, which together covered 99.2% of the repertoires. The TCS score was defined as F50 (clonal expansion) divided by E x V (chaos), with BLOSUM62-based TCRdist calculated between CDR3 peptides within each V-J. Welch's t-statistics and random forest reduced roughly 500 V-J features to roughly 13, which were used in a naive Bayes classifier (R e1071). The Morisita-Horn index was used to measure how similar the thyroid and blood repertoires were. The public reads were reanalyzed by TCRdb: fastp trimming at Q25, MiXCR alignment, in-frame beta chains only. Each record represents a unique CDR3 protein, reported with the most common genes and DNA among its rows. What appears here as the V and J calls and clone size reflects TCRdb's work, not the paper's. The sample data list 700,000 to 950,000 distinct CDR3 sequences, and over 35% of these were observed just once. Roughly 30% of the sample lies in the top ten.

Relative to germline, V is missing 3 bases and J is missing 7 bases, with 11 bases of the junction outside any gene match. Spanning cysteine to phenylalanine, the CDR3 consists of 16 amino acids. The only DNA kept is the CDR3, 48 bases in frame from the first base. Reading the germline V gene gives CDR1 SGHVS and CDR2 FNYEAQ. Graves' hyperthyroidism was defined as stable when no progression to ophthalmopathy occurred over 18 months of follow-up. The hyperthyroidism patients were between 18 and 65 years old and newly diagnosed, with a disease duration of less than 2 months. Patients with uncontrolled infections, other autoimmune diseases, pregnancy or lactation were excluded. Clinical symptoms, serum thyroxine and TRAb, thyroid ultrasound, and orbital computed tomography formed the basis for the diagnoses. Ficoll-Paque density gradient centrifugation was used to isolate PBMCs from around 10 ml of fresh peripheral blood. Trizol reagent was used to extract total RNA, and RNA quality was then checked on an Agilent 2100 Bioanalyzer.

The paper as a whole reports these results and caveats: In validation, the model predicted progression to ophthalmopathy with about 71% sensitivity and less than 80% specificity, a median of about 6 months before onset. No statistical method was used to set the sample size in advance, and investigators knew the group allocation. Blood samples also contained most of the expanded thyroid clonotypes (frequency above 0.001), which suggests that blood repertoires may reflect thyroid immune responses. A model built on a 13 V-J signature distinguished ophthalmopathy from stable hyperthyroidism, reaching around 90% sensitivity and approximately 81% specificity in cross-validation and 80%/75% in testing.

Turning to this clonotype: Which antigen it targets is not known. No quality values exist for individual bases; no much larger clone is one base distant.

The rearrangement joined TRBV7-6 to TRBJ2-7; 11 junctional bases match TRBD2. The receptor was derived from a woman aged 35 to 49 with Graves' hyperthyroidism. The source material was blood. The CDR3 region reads CASSLYGSGGDNEQYF. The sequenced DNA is TGTGCCAGCAGCTTGTACGGTAGCGGGGGGGACAATGAGCAGTACTTC.